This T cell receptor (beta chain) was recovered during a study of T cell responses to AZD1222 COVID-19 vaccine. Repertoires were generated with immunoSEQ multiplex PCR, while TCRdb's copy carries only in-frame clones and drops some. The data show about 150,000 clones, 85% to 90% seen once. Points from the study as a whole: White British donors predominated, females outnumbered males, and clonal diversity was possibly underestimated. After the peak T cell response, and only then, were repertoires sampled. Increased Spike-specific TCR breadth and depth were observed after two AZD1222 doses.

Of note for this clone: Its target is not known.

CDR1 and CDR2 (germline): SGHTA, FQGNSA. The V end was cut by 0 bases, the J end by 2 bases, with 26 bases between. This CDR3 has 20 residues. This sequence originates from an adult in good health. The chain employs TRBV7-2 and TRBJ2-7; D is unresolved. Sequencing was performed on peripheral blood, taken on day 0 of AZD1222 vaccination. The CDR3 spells CASSLAVGIRNPKATYEQYF. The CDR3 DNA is TGTGCCAGCAGCTTAGCCGTGGGGATAAGAAACCCGAAGGCGACCTACGAGCAGTACTTC.